Shown below are 11 T cell receptor beta chains from a single sample sequenced in a study of T-cell reconstitution after alpha-beta-depleted transplantation in children. During its preparation, the TCRbeta library received unique molecular identifiers. Each CDR3 protein is one row after TCRdb ran MiXCR on the PCR reads. The table has around 700,000 distinct CDR3 sequences, around 13% seen once. The sequenced sample was PBMCs, obtained before TCRalphabeta/CD19-depleted stem cell transplant. The receptors originated from a girl aged 2-15 years with congenital amegakaryocytic thrombocytopenia, due to receive a stem cell transplant.

For this clonotype: At one of its ends the junction is not consistent with the germline gene, which may arise from a read error. V usage is TRBV5-1 and J usage is TRBJ2-7; possibly TRBD1 or TRBD2 for D (5 bases each). The germline gives CDR1 SGHRS, CDR2 YFSETQ. This CDR3 region has 14 residues. The CDR3 is CAGSLDGGPYEQYF. The CDR3 nucleotides are TGCGCCGGCAGCTTGGATGGGGGTCCCTACGAGCAGTACTTC.

The chain has TRBV28 and TRBJ2-7; 9 bases match TRBD2. The CDR3 length is 16 residues. Trimming at V came to 6 bases and at J to 3 bases, leaving 12 bases not matched to a gene. Germline V lookup: CDR1 MDHEN, CDR2 SYDVKM. The CDR3 spells CASRSTGTSRYYEQYF. In DNA form, the CDR3 reads TGTGCCAGCAGATCCACCGGGACTAGCCGTTACTACGAGCAGTACTTC.

In regard to this clonotype: Possible read error: a much larger clone is one base away. This chain joins TRBV25-1 and TRBJ2-5; a weak D match, TRBD2 (5 bases). Germline V lookup: CDR1 MGHDK, CDR2 SYGVNS. This CDR3 comprises 12 residues. The germline V and J ends were trimmed by 6 bases and 14 bases, with 19 bases remaining between them. The CDR3 loop is CASSSGNGRIYF. CDR3 nucleotide sequence: TGTGCCAGCAGCTCCGGGAATGGTAGGATTTACTTC.

This clonotype showed up just a few times. This rearrangement joins TRBV2 to TRBJ1-2, with D perhaps matching TRBD1 (6 bases). Germline V CDR1 and CDR2: SNHLY, FYNNEI. V was trimmed by 11 bases and J by 8 bases, leaving 15 bases between them. This CDR3 region has 11 residues. The CDR3 nucleotides read TGTGCCGACAGGACCCTTTCGGGCTACACCTTC. This encodes CADRTLSGYTF.

As regards this clonotype: An end of the junction does not agree with germline; a read error may underlie this. The CDR3 loop is CASSPGLAGAENIQYF. Written as DNA, the CDR3 is TGTGCCAGCAGCCCCGGGCTAGCGGGAGCCGAAAACATTCAGTACTTC. The V call is TRBV5-6, the J call TRBJ2-4; 10 nucleotides match TRBD2. This CDR3 has 16 residues. Germline loops: CDR1 SGHDT, CDR2 YYEEEE.

This clonotype was observed at least ten times. The chain has TRBV18 and TRBJ1-3; D is ambiguous. With 1 base removed from V and 0 bases from J, the gap between germline ends came to 13 bases. The CDR3 totals 17 residues. Germline V gene lookup returns CDR1 KGHSH and CDR2 LQKENI. This CDR3 is CASSPLSRPRSGNTIYF. CDR3 DNA sequence: TGTGCCAGCTCACCACTGAGCAGACCCCGCTCTGGAAACACCATATATTTT.

This chain connects TRBV7-8 to TRBJ1-2, with 8 bases that match TRBD1. The CDR3 runs to 12 residues. V lost 5 bases, J lost 8 bases, and 4 bases stayed unmatched. Germline V gives CDR1 SGHVS, CDR2 FQNEAQ. CDR3 loop: CASSSGQGGYTF. The CDR3 DNA sequence: TGTGCCAGCAGCAGTGGACAGGGCGGCTACACCTTC.

This clonotype was observed a few times. The chain has TRBV20-1 and TRBJ2-3; D is undetermined. The CDR3 sequence is 12 residues long. CDR1 DFQATT and CDR2 SNEGSKA come from the germline V gene (reference sequence). The V end lost 6 bases, the J end lost 4 bases, and 11 bases lay between the germline ends. Here the CDR3 DNA reads TGCAGTGCCAATGAAGGCGCAGATACGCAGTATTTT. Translation gives CSANEGADTQYF.

The CDR3 loop is CASSYATGPARGEQFF. The CDR3, as DNA: TGTGCCAGCAGTTACGCAACAGGGCCCGCACGGGGTGAGCAGTTCTTC. The chain links TRBV6-5 to TRBJ2-1; D is perhaps TRBD1 (6 bases). The V end lost 2 bases, the J end lost 9 bases, and 20 bases lay between the germline ends. CDR3 size: 16 residues. Germline-derived CDR1 and CDR2 are MNHEY and SVGAGI.

This clonotype showed up just a few times. V gene TRBV19 combines with J gene TRBJ1-4; D might be TRBD1 (6 bases). From germline, CDR1 is LNHDA and CDR2 SQIVND (reference sequence). The CDR3 is 12 amino acids. V lost 6 bases and J lost 8, with 10 bases in between. The CDR3 nucleotides are TGTGCCAGTAGACAGGGAGTCGAAAAACTGTTTTTT. Its translation is CASRQGVEKLFF.

The J gene is TRBJ2-2, the V gene TRBV5-6, with a possible D match to TRBD2 (5 bases). The length of the CDR3 is 12 residues. Trimming cost V 5 bases and J 6 bases, with 8 bases left between them. Per germline, CDR1 SGHDT and CDR2 YYEEEE. The CDR3 region has the DNA TGTGCCAGCAGTCGGGATCCCGGGGAGCTGTTTTTT. This encodes CASSRDPGELFF.